This record covers a single T cell receptor (beta chain). The data belong to a study of OX40 agonist ivuxolimab in advanced cancers. The assay was immunoSEQ multiplex PCR, and TCRdb's table has in-frame clones only and misses some. The sample records tens of thousands of clones, around 82% being singletons. The CDR3 is 14 amino acids. The V gene's germline CDR1 is SGHVS and CDR2 FQNEAQ. V was shortened by 0 bases and J by 11 bases, with 11 bases between the two germline ends. Individuals having autoimmune disease history or systemic immunosuppression were not enrolled. The sequence was obtained from an adult with an advanced solid tumor such as melanoma, head and neck, liver or kidney cancer. The chain couples TRBV7-8 to TRBJ1-6; no definite D call. The source material was CD4+ or CD8+ T cells sorted from blood, sampled in a trial of the OX40 agonist ivuxolimab. The CDR3 DNA reads as TGTGCCAGCAGCTTAGCGCTCGGAGAGACACCCCTCCACTTT. Protein sequence: CASSLALGETPLHF.